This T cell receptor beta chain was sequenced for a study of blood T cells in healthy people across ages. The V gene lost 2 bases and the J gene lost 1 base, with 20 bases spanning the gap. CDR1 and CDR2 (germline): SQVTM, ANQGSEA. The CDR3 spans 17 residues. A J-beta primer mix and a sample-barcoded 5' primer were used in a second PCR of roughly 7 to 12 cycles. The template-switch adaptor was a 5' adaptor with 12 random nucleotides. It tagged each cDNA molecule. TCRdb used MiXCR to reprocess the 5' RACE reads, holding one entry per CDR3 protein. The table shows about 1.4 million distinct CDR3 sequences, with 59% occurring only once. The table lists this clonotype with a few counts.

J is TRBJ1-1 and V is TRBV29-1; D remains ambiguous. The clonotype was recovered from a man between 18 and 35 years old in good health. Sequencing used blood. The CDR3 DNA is TGCAGCGTTGAAAGGATAGGCACCGGTGGTTGGAACACTGAAGCTTTCTTT. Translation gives CSVERIGTGGWNTEAFF.